This TCR beta chain was documented in a study of T-cell reconstitution after alpha-beta-depleted transplantation in children. General study results and limits: After one year, T-cell counts and TCRbeta diversity mostly came from new T cells.

This CDR3 contains 13 residues. Looked up from germline, CDR1 is WSHSY and CDR2 is SAAADI. The J segment lost 4 bases and the V segment lost 7 bases, leaving 5 bases of the junction unmatched. TCRbeta library construction was performed incorporating unique molecular identifiers. TCRdb analysed the PCR reads with MiXCR anew, one entry per CDR3 protein. The sample lists about 200,000 distinct CDR3 sequences, around a sixth occurring once. This clonotype was counted many times. Its cognate antigen is unknown. This sequence joins TRBV10-2 and TRBJ1-1; TRBD1 aligns across 8 bases. The TCR sequence derives from a male patient under 10 years old who had a stem cell transplant for acute lymphoblastic leukemia, so the T cells may come from the graft donor. The sample in question was PBMCs, mostly from graft donor cells, obtained 360 days after TCRalphabeta/CD19-depleted stem cell transplant. CDR3 coding DNA: TGCGCCAGCAACGGACAGGGCTTCACTGAAGCTTTCTTT. This gives the protein CASNGQGFTEAFF.